One sample yielded the 13 T cell receptor beta chains listed below, sequenced in a study of T-cell reconstitution after alpha-beta-depleted transplantation in children. Unique molecular identifiers were incorporated into the prepared TCRbeta library. TCRdb used MiXCR to reprocess the PCR reads, holding one entry per CDR3 protein. The top ten clones hold just under 5% of a sample with around 800,000 distinct CDR3 sequences, approximately 15% of them seen once. Sequencing was performed on PBMCs, mostly from graft donor cells, taken 360 days after TCRalphabeta/CD19-depleted stem cell transplant. The source is a male patient younger than 18 who had a stem cell transplant for acute lymphoblastic leukemia, so the T cells may come from the graft donor.

This clonotype was counted ten times or more. The rearrangement joins TRBV18 to TRBJ2-1; TRBD2 matches at 11 bases. J gave up 7 bases and V 2 bases, and 4 bases lay outside the gene matches. The CDR3 has 15 residues. The germline V gene encodes CDR1 KGHSH and CDR2 LQKENI. The DNA for the CDR3 is TGTGCCAGCTCACCATTAGCGGGAGGGCCTAATGAGCAGTTCTTC. Amino acid sequence: CASSPLAGGPNEQFF. Full variable domain (rest looked up from reference TRBV18 and TRBJ2-1): NAGVMQNPRHLVRRRGQEARLRCSPMKGHSHVYWYRQLPEEGLKFMVYLQKENIIDESGMPKERFSAEFPKEGPSILRIQQVVRGDSAAYFCASSPLAGGPNEQFFGPGTRLTVL.

The rearrangement links TRBV12-3 or TRBV12-4 to TRBJ1-5, with D possibly TRBD1 on 5 matching bases. Trimming took 2 bases from V and 1 from J, leaving 12 bases between them. The CDR3 runs to 16 residues. The CDR3 sequence is CASSLSQGGSNQPQHF. The CDR3 DNA follows: TGTGCCAGCAGTTTAAGCCAGGGAGGGAGCAATCAGCCCCAGCATTTT.

The rearrangement joins TRBV9 to TRBJ1-1; D not certain. V was trimmed by 3 bases and J by 6 bases, leaving 12 bases between them. CDR3 length: 13 amino acids. The V gene's germline CDR1 is SGDLS and CDR2 YYNGEE. CDR3 sequence: CASSGDVGPEAFF. The CDR3 DNA follows: TGTGCCAGCAGCGGAGACGTTGGGCCTGAAGCTTTCTTT.

CDR3 amino acids: CASSFFSEAFF. The CDR3 DNA follows: TGTGCCAGCAGCTTCTTTTCTGAAGCTTTCTTT. The chain couples TRBV11-2 to TRBJ1-1; the D is unclear. The CDR3 loop spans 11 amino acids. CDR1 is SGHAT and CDR2 is FQNNGV in the germline V gene. The V gene lost 3 bases and the J gene lost 6 bases, with 5 bases spanning the gap. Full variable domain (missing parts from reference TRBV11-2 and TRBJ1-1): EAGVAQSPRYKIIEKRQSVAFWCNPISGHATLYWYQQILGQGPKLLIQFQNNGVVDDSQLPKDRFSAERLKGVDSTLKIQPAKLEDSAVYLCASSFFSEAFFGQGTRLTVV.

V usage is TRBV18 and J usage is TRBJ2-7; tentative D call: TRBD2 (5 bases). Germline-derived CDR1 and CDR2 are KGHSH and LQKENI. This CDR3 is built from 14 residues. V was trimmed by 5 bases and J by 3 bases, leaving 14 bases between them. CDR3 nucleotide sequence: TGTGCCAGCTCAATTATGAGGGAGCACTACGAGCAGTACTTC. Residues: CASSIMREHYEQYF.

A few counts support this clonotype. This chain's CDR3 is CASSYRGRGANVLTF. The CDR3 nucleotides read TGTGCCAGCAGCTACAGGGGGCGTGGGGCCAACGTCCTGACTTTC. The chain combines TRBV7-9 with TRBJ2-6, with 9 bases aligning to TRBD1. The CDR3 is 15 residues long. V lost 4 bases, J lost 3 bases, and 1 base stayed unmatched. Germline CDR1 SEHNR, CDR2 FQNEAQ (reference sequence). Looking up the rest from reference TRBV7-9 and TRBJ2-6 gives the full variable domain: DTGVSQNPRHKITKRGQNVTFRCDPISEHNRLYWYRQTLGQGPEFLTYFQNEAQLEKSRLLSDRFSAERPKGSFSTLEIQRTEQGDSAMYLCASSYRGRGANVLTFGAGSRLTVL.

The chain couples TRBV7-2 to TRBJ2-5; no reliable D call. V dropped 4 bases and J dropped 5 bases, with 14 bases sitting between them. Looked up from germline, CDR1 is SGHTA and CDR2 is FQGNSA. The CDR3 is made up of 14 amino acids. CDR3 DNA sequence: TGTGCCAGCAGCTCCTACCTCACGGCCGAGACCCAGTACTTC. Translated: CASSSYLTAETQYF.

This clonotype was detected a few times. CDR3 nucleotides: TGCAGCGTTGAAGATCCAGGCGGGAGATCTTCCTACGAGCAGTACTTC. It translates to CSVEDPGGRSSYEQYF. This chain joins TRBV29-1 and TRBJ2-7; 7 bases line up with TRBD2. Per germline, CDR1 SQVTM and CDR2 ANQGSEA. This CDR3 comprises 16 residues. V was pared by 0 bases and J by 1 base, with 9 bases of the junction left unmatched.

The CDR3 DNA sequence: TGCGCCAGCAGCTTCCCGACAGAGGGCAAAAACATTCAGTACTTC. This translates into CASSFPTEGKNIQYF. The chain has TRBV5-1 and TRBJ2-4; either TRBD1 or TRBD2 may fit D (5 bases each). Germline loops: CDR1 SGHRS, CDR2 YFSETQ. The CDR3 spans 15 residues. V was trimmed by 2 bases and J by 3 bases, leaving 12 bases between them.

This chain links TRBV29-1 with TRBJ2-2, with 11 bases lining up with TRBD2. This CDR3 is built from 18 residues. V dropped 1 base and J dropped 4; count of bases not matched to a gene: 11. Germline V gene sequence: CDR1 SQVTM, CDR2 ANQGSEA. The CDR3, as DNA: TGCAGCGTTGAAGCCCTCGGGACTAGCGGAAGAGCCACCGGGGAGCTGTTTTTT. It encodes CSVEALGTSGRATGELFF.

This clonotype showed up just a few times. The rearrangement joins TRBV12-3 or TRBV12-4 to TRBJ1-2; D gene uncertain. The CDR3 has 11 residues. With 4 bases removed from V and 8 bases from J, the gap between germline ends came to 8 bases. CDR3: CASSSDVGYTF. For the CDR3, the DNA is TGTGCCAGCAGTTCGGATGTCGGCTACACCTTC.

This clonotype appeared many times. The chain recombines TRBV20-1 with TRBJ2-2, with 10 nucleotides matching TRBD2. CDR3 length equals 14 residues. The junction had 2 bases not matched to a gene; V was cut back by 2 bases and J by 5 bases. Per germline, CDR1 DFQATT and CDR2 SNEGSKA (reference sequence). The chain's CDR3 is CSARRAGGTGELFF. CDR3 DNA: TGCAGTGCTAGACGAGCGGGAGGGACCGGGGAGCTGTTTTTT.

The V gene is TRBV7-2, the J gene TRBJ2-5; 13 bases match TRBD2. With V trimmed by 5 bases and J by 7 bases, 7 bases remained unmatched. The CDR3 has 15 residues. CDR1 is SGHTA and CDR2 is FQGNSA in the germline V gene. The CDR3 bases are TGTGCCAGCAGCATCACTAGCGGGAGGGCCGGGACCCAGTACTTC. Its translation: CASSITSGRAGTQYF.